A selection of T cell receptor beta chains follows, all from one sample in a study of cytomegalovirus exposure and HLA in healthy donors. Here immunoSEQ multiplex PCR was the method, and the copy in TCRdb shows in-frame clones only, minus some. The table has under 150,000 clones, around 80% seen once. Material for sequencing was PBMCs. These TCRs come from a woman between 40 and 50 years old in good health and CMV-seropositive. CDR3s leave out the opening cysteine and the closing phenylalanine or tryptophan. The size of a clone is reported for some rows only, either as once, few or many, or as a class for expanded clones.

v_call: TRBV5-1
clone_size: NA
cdr3_aa: ASGSLGDEQY

v_call: TRBV5-1
clone_size: few
cdr3_aa: ASSLAQVNTEAF

v_call: TRBV30
clone_size: NA
cdr3_aa: AWSVRHSYEQY

v_call: TRBV5-5
clone_size: NA
cdr3_aa: ASSLGQGQYGYT

v_call: TRBV5-1
clone_size: NA
cdr3_aa: ASSLYLAGGGNEQF

v_call: TRBV30
clone_size: NA
cdr3_aa: ACMNRGLYNEQF

v_call: TRBV11-2
clone_size: NA
cdr3_aa: ASSFPGIETQY

v_call: TRBV2
clone_size: once
cdr3_aa: ASSERGQSNTEAF

v_call: TRBV11-1
clone_size: NA
cdr3_aa: ASSSGPGQGETQY

v_call: TRBV7-8
clone_size: NA
cdr3_aa: ASSERTSGGADSETQY

v_call: TRBV10-3
clone_size: NA
cdr3_aa: AITVSGGYEQY

v_call: TRBV5-4
clone_size: NA
cdr3_aa: ASSLGPTGGVETQY

v_call: TRBV7-6
clone_size: NA
cdr3_aa: ASSPDRAGELF

v_call: TRBV25-1
clone_size: NA
cdr3_aa: ASSDVGQANEKLF

v_call: TRBV30
clone_size: NA
cdr3_aa: AWSRTSGGQETQY

v_call: TRBV7-9
clone_size: NA
cdr3_aa: SSSLWMGIDGNEQF

v_call: TRBV5-1
clone_size: NA
cdr3_aa: ASSRQGADYEQY

v_call: TRBV28
clone_size: NA
cdr3_aa: ASSLFGQGATIVTQY

v_call: TRBV11-2
clone_size: NA
cdr3_aa: ASSLALLGGSADTQY

v_call: TRBV11-2
clone_size: NA
cdr3_aa: ASSVGLAEQETQY

v_call: TRBV19
clone_size: NA
cdr3_aa: ASSGGGSSYEQY

v_call: TRBV6-6
clone_size: NA
cdr3_aa: ASSYSTGAGTEAF

v_call: TRBV5-4
clone_size: NA
cdr3_aa: ASSLGLLSSYNEQF

v_call: TRBV19
clone_size: NA
cdr3_aa: ASSSLAGGPSNEQF

v_call: TRBV5-6
clone_size: few
cdr3_aa: ASSLITANQPQH

v_call: TRBV7-6
clone_size: NA
cdr3_aa: ASSPEPRTSQNTQY

v_call: TRBV27
clone_size: NA
cdr3_aa: ASKLAGGTDTQY

v_call: TRBV7-3
clone_size: once
cdr3_aa: ASSLNGGTSYEQY

v_call: TRBV7-7
clone_size: NA
cdr3_aa: ASSLGLTEAVASGNQPQH

v_call: TRBV6-5
clone_size: few
cdr3_aa: ASSLNRDRGEKLF

v_call: TRBV11-3
clone_size: few
cdr3_aa: ASSQGGTEAF

v_call: TRBV7-9
clone_size: NA
cdr3_aa: ASSLGQPTSSNTLD

v_call: TRBV7-3
clone_size: NA
cdr3_aa: ASSGRGTTGELF

v_call: TRBV7-8
clone_size: NA
cdr3_aa: ASSLARESGSSLAKNIQY

v_call: TRBV5-6
clone_size: NA
cdr3_aa: ASSRLAGHASTDTQY

v_call: TRBV9
clone_size: NA
cdr3_aa: ASSSELGHNYGYT

v_call: TRBV29-1
clone_size: few
cdr3_aa: SVRSRDRLNTEAF

v_call: TRBV28
clone_size: NA
cdr3_aa: ASRTGGSNQPQH

v_call: TRBV7-2
clone_size: once
cdr3_aa: ASSLGSLDRISSTDTQY

v_call: TRBV5-1
clone_size: NA
cdr3_aa: ASSTGQGLNTEAF

v_call: TRBV19
clone_size: NA
cdr3_aa: ASTGILETQY

v_call: TRBV18
clone_size: few
cdr3_aa: ASSPVTSTGYGYT

v_call: TRBV30
clone_size: NA
cdr3_aa: AWSGRGSSPLH

v_call: TRBV7-9
clone_size: NA
cdr3_aa: ASSPSSGNTIY

v_call: TRBV6-4
clone_size: NA
cdr3_aa: ASTPGTSGTDTQY

v_call: TRBV30
clone_size: few
cdr3_aa: AWTLGQNTEAF

v_call: TRBV11-2
clone_size: NA
cdr3_aa: ASSLDTGSYEQY

v_call: TRBV5-1
clone_size: NA
cdr3_aa: ASSWAGDLYNEQF

v_call: TRBV10-2
clone_size: NA
cdr3_aa: ASSGDRGLYGYT

v_call: TRBV9
clone_size: NA
cdr3_aa: ASSVVPRDTQY

v_call: TRBV6-5
clone_size: NA
cdr3_aa: ASSTGQGGTDTQY

v_call: TRBV7-2
clone_size: few
cdr3_aa: ASSLVGVSENNEQF

v_call: TRBV2
clone_size: NA
cdr3_aa: ASRLPGLAKNIQY